Shown below are 19 T cell receptor beta chains from a single sample sequenced in a study of CD8+ T cells in alopecia areata (dated by TCRdb to the late 2010s). The library was produced with the immunoSEQ multiplex PCR assay. For TCR sequencing, RNA was extracted from every sample and reverse transcribed into cDNA to serve as template. In TCRdb, the immuneACCESS table is reduced to in-frame sequences with V and J assigned. These tables do not hold every clone; where another copy was compared, an unresolved V gene accounts for under half, and the others remain unexplained. This sample holds over 120,000 clones; roughly 53% were observed only once. Under 7.5% of the sample goes to the ten largest clones. The time point label for this specimen denotes: baseline before oral tofacitinib. The material sequenced was CD4+ T cells sorted from blood, taken at week 0. The receptors stem from a human donor with alopecia areata.

The count of this clone is one. The chain links TRBV11-3 to TRBJ2-5, with a weak D call TRBD1 (5 bases). The germline V and J ends were trimmed by 1 base and 6 bases, with 9 bases remaining between them. The CDR3 runs 13 residues. Germline-derived CDR1 and CDR2 are SGHNT and YENEEA. The CDR3 DNA reads as TGTGCCAGCAGCTTAGGGAGACAGAAGACCCAGTACTTC. This sequence encodes CASSLGRQKTQYF.

The rearrangement uses TRBV6-1 and TRBJ2-7; 9 nucleotides align to TRBD2. V lost 2 bases, J lost 2 bases, and 4 bases stayed unmatched. The CDR3 spans 15 residues. CDR1 and CDR2 (germline): MNHNS, SASEGT. DNA for the CDR3: TGTGCCAGCAGTGAAAGCGGGGGGCCAACCTACGAGCAGTACTTC. The encoded protein is CASSESGGPTYEQYF.

The chain is built from TRBV7-9 and TRBJ2-7; 7 bases are a match to TRBD2. The length of the CDR3 is 14 residues. Trimming cost V 5 bases and J 0 bases; bases outside gene matches: 4. Germline CDR1 SEHNR, CDR2 FQNEAQ (reference sequence). The CDR3 is CASSQGGGSYEQYF. CDR3 sequence (DNA): TGTGCCAGCAGCCAAGGCGGGGGCTCCTACGAGCAGTACTTC.

There are a few counts of this clone. This chain connects TRBV7-2 to TRBJ2-7; 13 positions agree with TRBD2. CDR3 length equals 15 residues. Germline V lookup: CDR1 SGHTA, CDR2 FQGNSA. With V trimmed by 3 bases and J by 4 bases, 3 bases remained unmatched. As DNA, the CDR3 is TGTGCCAGCAGCTTCACTAGCGGGGGGGCTTACGAGCAGTACTTC. Translated: CASSFTSGGAYEQYF.

This clone was observed a handful of times. The chain combines TRBV4-2 with TRBJ1-6; D is perhaps TRBD1 (5 bases). Germline CDR1 LGHNA, CDR2 YNFKEQ. There are 15 residues in the CDR3. V was pared by 0 bases and J by 9 bases, with 12 bases between. The DNA for the CDR3 is TGTGCCAGCAGCCAAGATTCAGGGATCGGTTCACCCCTCCACTTT. Its protein is CASSQDSGIGSPLHF.

The chain recombines TRBV7-9 with TRBJ1-1; D unresolved. CDR1 and CDR2 from the germline V gene are SEHNR and FQNEAQ (reference sequence). The germline V and J ends were trimmed by 4 bases and 7 bases, with 19 bases remaining between them. The CDR3 is 15 amino acids. The CDR3 DNA is TGTGCCAGCAGCTCTACTCTGTGGGAACCCTATGAAGCTTTCTTT. Protein sequence: CASSSTLWEPYEAFF.

The chain combines TRBV5-1 with TRBJ2-7; 8 bases agree with TRBD2. The CDR3 contains 14 residues. Germline assignment: CDR1 SGHRS and CDR2 YFSETQ. Unmatched junction bases numbered 4, after V lost 2 bases and J lost 3 bases. The CDR3 is CASSFGGAGYEQYF. In nucleotides, the CDR3 is TGCGCCAGCAGCTTCGGGGGGGCCGGCTACGAGCAGTACTTC.

The chain employs TRBV7-9 and TRBJ1-1; D gene ambiguous. CDR1 is SEHNR, CDR2 FQNEAQ, per germline (reference sequence). V lost 3 bases to trimming and J lost 0 bases, with 23 bases between them. The CDR3 is 19 amino acids. CDR3 residues: CASSFLRVKGTFMNTEAFF. The CDR3 DNA reads TGTGCCAGCAGCTTCCTTAGAGTAAAGGGAACCTTTATGAACACTGAAGCTTTCTTT.

This clone has just a few counts. The V call is TRBV7-9, the J call TRBJ2-2; TRBD1 matches 10 bases. CDR1 and CDR2 from the germline V gene are SEHNR and FQNEAQ (reference sequence). This CDR3 spans 19 amino acids. V gave up 4 bases and J gave up 0 bases; unmatched junction bases: 11. CDR3 sequence: CASSSPTGGLLSNTGELFF. In DNA, the CDR3 is TGTGCCAGCAGCTCACCGACAGGGGGCTTACTCTCGAACACCGGGGAGCTGTTTTTT.

The chain carries TRBV30 and TRBJ2-7, with D perhaps matching TRBD1 or TRBD2 (7 bases each). The CDR3 contains 12 residues. Germline CDR1 reads GTSNPN; CDR2 reads SVGIG (reference sequence). Between the trimmed V and J ends, which lost 6 bases and 5 bases, there was a span of 14 bases. CDR3 residues: CACPGGGHEQYF. In DNA form, the CDR3 reads TGTGCCTGCCCAGGGGGGGGCCACGAGCAGTACTTC.

The table lists this clone with a few counts. The V gene is TRBV7-2, the J gene TRBJ2-7, with D perhaps matching TRBD1 or TRBD2 (5 bases each). Germline values: CDR1 SGHTA, CDR2 FQGNSA. The CDR3 totals 15 residues. The germline V and J ends were trimmed by 0 bases and 3 bases, with 12 bases remaining between them. In DNA, the CDR3 is TGTGCCAGCAGCTTAGCGCTTGGGGGAAACTACGAGCAGTACTTC. Its translation: CASSLALGGNYEQYF.

The chain employs TRBV6-5 and TRBJ2-5, with TRBD2 identical over 8 bases. The V and J ends lost 6 bases and 4 bases, in that order; junction bases with no gene match: 4. Germline V lookup: CDR1 MNHEY, CDR2 SVGAGI. The CDR3 consists of 13 residues. CDR3 amino acids: CASSRREGETQYF. CDR3 bases: TGTGCCAGCAGCCGACGGGAGGGAGAGACCCAGTACTTC.

This clone has at least ten counts. J is TRBJ2-1 and V is TRBV18; possible D gene TRBD1, 5 bases. This CDR3 has 14 residues. V lost 1 base to trimming and J lost 8 bases, with 12 bases between them. CDR1 and CDR2 from the germline V gene are KGHSH and LQKENI. In DNA form, the CDR3 reads TGTGCCAGCTCACCACAGCAGGGCATCGATGAGCAGTTCTTC. Encoded protein: CASSPQQGIDEQFF. The variable domain in full, completed from reference TRBV18 and TRBJ2-1, reads NAGVMQNPRHLVRRRGQEARLRCSPMKGHSHVYWYRQLPEEGLKFMVYLQKENIIDESGMPKERFSAEFPKEGPSILRIQQVVRGDSAAYFCASSPQQGIDEQFFGPGTRLTVL.

The gene calls are TRBV28 and TRBJ1-1; no definite D call. V lost 2 bases and J 6 bases, leaving 7 bases between the germline ends. The CDR3 is made up of 12 amino acids. In germline, CDR1 is MDHEN, CDR2 SYDVKM. The CDR3 is CASSLTASEAFF. CDR3 in DNA: TGTGCCAGCAGTTTAACGGCCTCTGAAGCTTTCTTT. The full variable domain, completed using reference TRBV28 and TRBJ1-1, is DVKVTQSSRYLVKRTGEKVFLECVQDMDHENMFWYRQDPGLGLRLIYFSYDVKMKEKGDIPEGYSVSREKKERFSLILESASTNQTSMYLCASSLTASEAFFGQGTRLTVV.

There are a few counts of this clone. The chain couples TRBV11-2 to TRBJ1-6; no firm D call. V was shortened by 3 bases and J by 0 bases, with 6 bases between the two germline ends. Germline V lookup: CDR1 SGHAT, CDR2 FQNNGV. CDR3 length: 15 residues. CDR3 nucleotide sequence: TGTGCCAGCAGCTTGATGGGCTCCTATAATTCACCCCTCCACTTT. Protein: CASSLMGSYNSPLHF.

Only one count was recorded for this clone. This sequence joins TRBV30 and TRBJ2-1; TRBD2 agrees at 8 bases. Germline trimming cut 4 bases from V and 2 bases from J; bases unmatched to any gene: 1. Germline V lookup: CDR1 GTSNPN, CDR2 SVGIG (reference sequence). The CDR3 is made up of 13 amino acids. Here the CDR3 reads CAWTGGTYNEQFF. In nucleotides, the CDR3 is TGTGCCTGGACGGGGGGGACCTACAATGAGCAGTTCTTC.

The CDR3 DNA is TGTGCCTGGAGTATTTCCGGGACTAGCGGCTACAATGAGCAGTTCTTC. This gives the protein CAWSISGTSGYNEQFF. The rearrangement joins TRBV30 to TRBJ2-1; 11 bases align to TRBD2. V trimming: 2 bases; J trimming: 3 bases; junction bases outside the gene matches: 6. This CDR3 is built from 16 residues. Germline lookup yields CDR1 GTSNPN and CDR2 SVGIG (reference sequence).

The chain recombines TRBV29-1 with TRBJ1-1; no firm D call. This CDR3 is 13 amino acids long. V lost 5 bases and J 0 bases, leaving 10 bases between the germline ends. CDR1 and CDR2 from the germline V gene are SQVTM and ANQGSEA. CDR3 protein: CSVLRSMNTEAFF. The CDR3 nucleotides read TGCAGCGTTCTTAGATCCATGAACACTGAAGCTTTCTTT.

This clone was detected a few times. This chain links TRBV9 with TRBJ1-1; D uncertain. This CDR3 region has 14 residues. V was pared by 0 bases and J by 1 base, with 7 bases between. Germline assignment: CDR1 SGDLS and CDR2 YYNGEE. CDR3 in amino acids: CASSVDSGNTEAFF. The CDR3 coding sequence is TGTGCCAGCAGCGTAGATTCAGGGAACACTGAAGCTTTCTTT.